This section outlines one TCR beta chain sequence together with its context. The data were taken from a study of blood T cell repertoires in COVID-19. TCRdb keeps only in-frame clones here, not all; method: immunoSEQ multiplex PCR. Among over 300,000 clones listed, approximately 85% were seen once. The sequence derives from a human donor in a cohort sampled during active COVID-19. The sample consisted of peripheral blood.

The CDR3 DNA reads TGCGCCAGCAGCTTCGGGCAGGGGAACTATGGCTACACCTTC. Translation gives CASSFGQGNYGYTF. V and J are TRBV5-1 and TRBJ1-2, with D perhaps TRBD1 (6 bases). The CDR3 runs to 14 residues. Germline V CDR1 and CDR2: SGHRS, YFSETQ. V was cut by 2 bases and J by 2 bases, with 10 bases left in between.